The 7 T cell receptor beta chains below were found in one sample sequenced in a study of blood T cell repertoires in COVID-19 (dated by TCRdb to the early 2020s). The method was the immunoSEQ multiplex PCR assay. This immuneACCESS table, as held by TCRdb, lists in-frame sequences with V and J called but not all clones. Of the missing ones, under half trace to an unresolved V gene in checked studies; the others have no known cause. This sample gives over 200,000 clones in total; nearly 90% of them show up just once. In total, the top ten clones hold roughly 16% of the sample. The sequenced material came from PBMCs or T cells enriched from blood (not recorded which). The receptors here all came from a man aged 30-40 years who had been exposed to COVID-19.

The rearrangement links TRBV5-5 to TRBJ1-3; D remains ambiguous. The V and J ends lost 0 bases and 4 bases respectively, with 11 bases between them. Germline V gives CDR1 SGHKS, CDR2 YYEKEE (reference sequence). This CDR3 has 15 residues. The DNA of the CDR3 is TGTGCCAGCAGCTTGGAACAGATTAAAGGAAACACCATATATTTT. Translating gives CASSLEQIKGNTIYF.

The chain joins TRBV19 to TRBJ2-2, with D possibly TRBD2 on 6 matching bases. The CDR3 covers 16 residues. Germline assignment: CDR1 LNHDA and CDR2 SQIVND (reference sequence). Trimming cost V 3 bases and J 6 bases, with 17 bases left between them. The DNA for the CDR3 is TGTGCCAGTAGTATGGCGGGGCCATGGTCCCCCGGGGAGCTGTTTTTT. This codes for CASSMAGPWSPGELFF.

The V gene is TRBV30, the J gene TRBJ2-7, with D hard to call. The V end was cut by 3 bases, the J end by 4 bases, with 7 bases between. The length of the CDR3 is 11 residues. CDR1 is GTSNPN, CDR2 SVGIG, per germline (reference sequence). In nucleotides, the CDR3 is TGTGCCTGGAGCGCTAAATACGAGCAGTACTTC. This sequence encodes CAWSAKYEQYF.

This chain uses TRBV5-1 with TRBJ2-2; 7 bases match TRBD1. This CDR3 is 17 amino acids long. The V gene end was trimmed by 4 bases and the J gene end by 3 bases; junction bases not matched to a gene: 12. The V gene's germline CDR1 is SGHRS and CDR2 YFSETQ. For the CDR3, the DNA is TGCGCCAGCAGCCACCAGACAGGGCGGTTGGACACCGGGGAGCTGTTTTTT. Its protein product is CASSHQTGRLDTGELFF.

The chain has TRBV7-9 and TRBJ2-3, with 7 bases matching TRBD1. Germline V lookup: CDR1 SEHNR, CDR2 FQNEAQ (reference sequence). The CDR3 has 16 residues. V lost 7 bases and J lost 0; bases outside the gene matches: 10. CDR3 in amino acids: CASIPGQSISTDTQYF. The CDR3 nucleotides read TGTGCCAGCATCCCGGGACAGAGTATAAGCACAGATACGCAGTATTTT.

The CDR3 DNA reads TGTGCCAGCCGCCCTCGAGAGGCGTCAGGGGCAAGGGGTGAAGCTTTCTTT. It translates to CASRPREASGARGEAFF. J is TRBJ1-1 and V is TRBV7-9; possible D gene TRBD1, 6 bases. In germline, CDR1 is SEHNR, CDR2 FQNEAQ (reference sequence). V lost 8 bases to trimming and J lost 7 bases, with 29 bases between them. The CDR3 totals 17 residues.

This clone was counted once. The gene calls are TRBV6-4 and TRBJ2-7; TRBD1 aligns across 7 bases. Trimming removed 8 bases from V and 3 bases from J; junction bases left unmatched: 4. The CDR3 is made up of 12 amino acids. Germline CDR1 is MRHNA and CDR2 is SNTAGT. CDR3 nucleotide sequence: TGTGCCAGCGTGGGACAGAACTACGAGCAGTACTTC. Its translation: CASVGQNYEQYF.